The 12 T cell receptor beta chains in this list originate from one sample, sequenced in a study of regulatory T cells in long-lasting Graves disease. The time point: newly diagnosed GD, antithyroid drugs for less than 3 months. PBMCs were the source of the RNA used for TCR sequencing. iRepertoire HTBI primers and Arm-PCR of CDR3 regions built TCR beta libraries. One entry per CDR3 protein, called by TCRdb with MiXCR from the multiplex PCR reads. The sample has approximately 390,000 distinct CDR3 sequences, around 15% seen once; the top ten hold roughly a fifth. These data also featured in a second study, about T cells in Graves' hyperthyroidism and ophthalmopathy.

This specimen consisted of peripheral blood mononuclear cells (PBMCs), obtained at new diagnosis, from a patient treated with antithyroid drugs. The receptor source for this set is a woman aged 18-35 years with Graves disease.

Many counts were recorded for this clonotype. The chain carries TRBV11-2 and TRBJ2-1; D call uncertain. V was pared by 1 base and J by 7 bases, with 8 bases between. This CDR3 region has 13 residues. The germline CDR1 and CDR2 sequences are SGHAT and FQNNGV. The CDR3 bases are TGTGCCAGCAGCTTAGGGTACATTAATGAGCAGTTCTTC. Translating it yields CASSLGYINEQFF. Supplemented by reference TRBV11-2 and TRBJ2-1, the full variable domain reads EAGVAQSPRYKIIEKRQSVAFWCNPISGHATLYWYQQILGQGPKLLIQFQNNGVVDDSQLPKDRFSAERLKGVDSTLKIQPAKLEDSAVYLCASSLGYINEQFFGPGTRLTVL.

The CDR3 spells CASSGSEGPGTQYF. The CDR3 DNA is TGCGCCAGCAGCGGTAGCGAGGGCCCGGGGACGCAGTATTTT. The rearrangement uses TRBV5-1 and TRBJ2-3; maybe TRBD2 (5 bases). The length of the CDR3 is 14 residues. The V end was cut by 4 bases, the J end by 9 bases, with 18 bases between. Germline CDR1 SGHRS, CDR2 YFSETQ.

This clonotype has more than one count but fewer than ten. The rearrangement joins TRBV7-8 to TRBJ2-1, with 11 positions matching TRBD2. This CDR3 is 17 amino acids long. V was pared by 5 bases and J by 7 bases, with 13 bases of the junction left unmatched. Germline V gives CDR1 SGHVS, CDR2 FQNEAQ. In nucleotides, the CDR3 is TGTGCCAGCAGCCAGACCTTAGCGGGAGGGAACAGTAATGAGCAGTTCTTC. As protein: CASSQTLAGGNSNEQFF.

V gene TRBV10-3 combines with J gene TRBJ1-1, with D tentatively TRBD1 (5 bases). The CDR3 covers 13 residues. The V end lost 6 bases, the J end lost 0 bases, and 8 bases lay between the germline ends. The V gene's germline CDR1 is ENHRY and CDR2 SYGVKD. The CDR3 sequence is CAISREMNTEAFF. The CDR3 bases are TGTGCCATCAGCAGGGAAATGAACACTGAAGCTTTCTTT.

Details on this clonotype: A read error is likely here: a far larger clone is one base away. DNA for the CDR3: TGTGCCAGCCCGGGGGGGAATAATGAGCAGTTCTTC. It translates to CASPGGNNEQFF. The chain combines TRBV11-2 with TRBJ2-1; 8 positions agree with TRBD2. The CDR3 loop spans 12 amino acids. V was pared by 8 bases and J by 7 bases, with 4 bases of the junction left unmatched. Germline V gene data show CDR1 as SGHAT and CDR2 as FQNNGV.

This clonotype has a count of ten or more. The V call is TRBV20-1, the J call TRBJ2-1; 11 bases line up with TRBD2. The CDR3 consists of 17 residues. Germline V gene sequence: CDR1 DFQATT, CDR2 SNEGSKA (reference sequence). V trimming: 1 base; J trimming: 9 bases; junction bases outside the gene matches: 14. CDR3 amino acids: CSARARRFASGRFEQFF. CDR3 nucleotide sequence: TGCAGTGCTAGAGCCAGGAGGTTCGCTAGCGGGAGGTTTGAGCAGTTCTTC.

This clonotype was picked up many times. The chain recombines TRBV10-3 with TRBJ2-2; 12 bases fit TRBD2. The CDR3 is 18 residues long. Germline trimming cut 4 bases from V and 9 bases from J; bases unmatched to any gene: 15. Germline CDR1 ENHRY, CDR2 SYGVKD. For the CDR3, the DNA is TGTGCCATCAGTGCCGGGACTAGCGGGTCCCCCCCTAACCGGGAGCTGTTTTTT. Translation: CAISAGTSGSPPNRELFF.

This clonotype has ten or more counts. V and J are TRBV20-1 and TRBJ1-2; perhaps TRBD1 as D (5 bases). The V gene lost 0 bases and the J gene lost 4 bases, with 12 bases spanning the gap. The germline gives CDR1 DFQATT, CDR2 SNEGSKA (reference sequence). The CDR3 is made up of 14 amino acids. The CDR3 DNA sequence: TGCAGTGCTAGAGATCCTGCAGGGCCCTATGGCTACACCTTC. Encoded protein: CSARDPAGPYGYTF.

The rearrangement joins TRBV5-1 to TRBJ2-7; unclear D gene. V was clipped by 4 bases and J by 0 bases, with 14 bases between them. Germline values: CDR1 SGHRS, CDR2 YFSETQ. The CDR3 sequence is 15 residues long. The CDR3 loop is CASSILDSTSYEQYF. As DNA, the CDR3 is TGCGCCAGCAGCATCCTAGACTCGACCTCCTACGAGCAGTACTTC.

The rearrangement joins TRBV18 to TRBJ1-3; no reliable D call. V lost 3 bases, J lost 4 bases, and 7 bases lay in between. The CDR3 covers 13 residues. Germline-derived CDR1 and CDR2 are KGHSH and LQKENI. CDR3 sequence reads: CASSPAGGNTIYF. CDR3 DNA: TGTGCCAGCTCACCGGCGGGGGGAAACACCATATATTTT. The variable domain in full, with the rest retrieved from reference TRBV18 and TRBJ1-3, is NAGVMQNPRHLVRRRGQEARLRCSPMKGHSHVYWYRQLPEEGLKFMVYLQKENIIDESGMPKERFSAEFPKEGPSILRIQQVVRGDSAAYFCASSPAGGNTIYFGEGSWLTVV.

The chain couples TRBV7-2 to TRBJ1-4; 7 positions match TRBD1. The CDR3 sequence is 14 residues long. Per the germline V gene, CDR1 is SGHTA and CDR2 is FQGNSA. V was pared by 6 bases and J by 4 bases, with 5 bases of the junction left unmatched. The CDR3 is CASSLTGFNEKLFF. Here the CDR3 DNA reads TGTGCCAGCAGTTTGACAGGGTTTAATGAAAAACTGTTTTTT. The variable domain in full, with the rest retrieved from reference TRBV7-2 and TRBJ1-4, is GAGVSQSPSNKVTEKGKDVELRCDPISGHTALYWYRQSLGQGLEFLIYFQGNSAPDKSGLPSDRFSAERTGGSVSTLTIQRTQQEDSAVYLCASSLTGFNEKLFFGSGTQLSVL.

This clonotype appeared many times. This chain uses TRBV5-1 with TRBJ2-1; 10 bases agree with TRBD2. The germline V gene encodes CDR1 SGHRS and CDR2 YFSETQ. The CDR3 consists of 17 residues. Trimming cost V 3 bases and J 0 bases; bases outside gene matches: 6. For the CDR3, the DNA is TGCGCCAGCAGCTATGGACTAGCGGTAAGCTCCTACAATGAGCAGTTCTTC. Its protein product is CASSYGLAVSSYNEQFF.